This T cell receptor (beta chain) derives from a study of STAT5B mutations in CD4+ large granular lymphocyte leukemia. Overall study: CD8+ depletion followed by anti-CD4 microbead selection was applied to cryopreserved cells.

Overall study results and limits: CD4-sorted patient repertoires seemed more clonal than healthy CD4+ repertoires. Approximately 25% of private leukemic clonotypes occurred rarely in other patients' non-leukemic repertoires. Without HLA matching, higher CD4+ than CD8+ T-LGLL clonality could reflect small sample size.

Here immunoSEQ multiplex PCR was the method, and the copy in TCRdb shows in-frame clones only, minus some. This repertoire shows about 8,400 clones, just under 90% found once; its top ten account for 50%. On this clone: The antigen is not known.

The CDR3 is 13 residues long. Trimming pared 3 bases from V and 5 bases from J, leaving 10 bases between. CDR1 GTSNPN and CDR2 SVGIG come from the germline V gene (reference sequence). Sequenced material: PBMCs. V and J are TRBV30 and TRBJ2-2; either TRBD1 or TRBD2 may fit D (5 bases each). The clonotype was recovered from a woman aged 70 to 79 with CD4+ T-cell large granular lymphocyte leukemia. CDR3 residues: CAWSLGVTGELFF. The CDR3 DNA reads TGTGCCTGGAGCCTGGGGGTAACCGGGGAGCTGTTTTTT.